The 15 T cell receptor beta chains given below trace back to one sample, sequenced in a study of blood T cell repertoires in COVID-19 (dated by TCRdb to about 2020). The library was generated by the immunoSEQ multiplex PCR assay. Not all clones reach the TCRdb copy of this immuneACCESS table, which keeps in-frame sequences only. Checked studies attribute under half of the gap to unresolved V genes and leave the rest unexplained. This sample holds 100,000 to 130,000 clones; 55% to 75% were observed only once. Around 1.9% of the sample is taken by the ten largest. Input material: peripheral blood. The receptors come from a woman between 40 and 55 years old with acute or convalescent COVID-19.

This clone appeared once. The chain carries TRBV27 and TRBJ2-7; TRBD1 aligns across 11 bases. CDR3 length: 13 residues. The ends lost 8 bases at V and 5 bases at J; junction bases unmatched: 5. Germline CDR1 MNHEY, CDR2 SMNVEV (reference sequence). The CDR3 protein is CASGVDRGHEQYF. The DNA of the CDR3 is TGTGCCAGCGGCGTGGACAGGGGGCACGAGCAGTACTTC.

This clone was seen once. The J gene is TRBJ2-7, the V gene TRBV28; tentatively, D is TRBD2 (6 bases). Germline V gene data show CDR1 as MDHEN and CDR2 as SYDVKM. CDR3 length: 13 residues. V was trimmed by 6 bases and J by 4 bases, leaving 13 bases between them. CDR3 nucleotides: TGTGCCAGCAGGGGACTCATAACGTACGAGCAGTACTTC. Protein product: CASRGLITYEQYF.

The chain links TRBV5-1 to TRBJ2-3, with 8 positions matching TRBD1. The CDR3 loop spans 14 amino acids. The V gene end was trimmed by 4 bases and the J gene end by 3 bases; junction bases not matched to a gene: 4. CDR1 and CDR2 from the germline V gene are SGHRS and YFSETQ. CDR3 in DNA: TGCGCCAGCAGCATCGACAGGGGAACAGATACGCAGTATTTT. Encoded protein: CASSIDRGTDTQYF.

The chain is built from TRBV6-1 and TRBJ1-6, with 7 bases that match TRBD1. V was clipped by 3 bases and J by 7 bases; unmatched bases: 3. Per the germline V gene, CDR1 is MNHNS and CDR2 is SASEGT. This CDR3 has 14 residues. The CDR3 DNA follows: TGTGCCAGCAGTGACAGGGGGGCGAATTCACCCCTCCACTTT. Its protein is CASSDRGANSPLHF.

The rearrangement links TRBV2 to TRBJ2-5; the match to TRBD2 covers 12 bases. Germline lookup yields CDR1 SNHLY and CDR2 FYNNEI. V lost 0 bases and J lost 5; bases outside the gene matches: 7. This CDR3 is 17 amino acids long. CDR3 sequence: CASSEARRLAGDETQYF. The CDR3 DNA reads TGTGCCAGCAGTGAAGCGCGGAGACTAGCGGGGGATGAGACCCAGTACTTC.

This chain uses TRBV5-6 with TRBJ2-7, with 7 bases matching TRBD1. Germline CDR1 SGHDT, CDR2 YYEEEE. J lost 0 bases, V lost 0 bases, and 3 bases had no gene match. There are 15 residues in the CDR3. The CDR3 coding sequence is TGTGCCAGCAGCTTGGGACAGGGACACTCCTACGAGCAGTACTTC. Protein sequence: CASSLGQGHSYEQYF.

This sequence joins TRBV5-4 and TRBJ2-2, with TRBD2 matching 7 bases. This CDR3 has 15 amino acids. V dropped 5 bases and J dropped 2; count of bases not matched to a gene: 6. CDR1 and CDR2 (germline): SGHNT, YYREEE (reference sequence). The CDR3 is CASSPAGRNTGELFF. The CDR3 DNA is TGTGCCAGCAGTCCAGCGGGGCGAAACACCGGGGAGCTGTTTTTT.

This clone was observed a handful of times. Other DNA sequences in the sample encode the same CDR3. The rearrangement links TRBV3-1 (or the pseudogene TRBV3-2) to TRBJ2-7; D is perhaps TRBD1 (6 bases). The CDR3 has 13 residues. Germline V gene sequence: CDR1 LGHDT, CDR2 YNNKEL (reference sequence). V lost 4 bases to trimming and J lost 2 bases, with 9 bases between them. In nucleotides, the CDR3 is TGTGCCAGCAGCCCTGGACAGACCTACGAGCAGTACTTC. Protein sequence: CASSPGQTYEQYF.

The sample holds a few counts of this clone. This chain joins TRBV7-9 and TRBJ1-6, with a possible D match to TRBD1 (6 bases). Trimming removed 6 bases at V and 7 bases at J, with 16 bases between. The CDR3 length is 15 residues. CDR1 and CDR2 from the germline V gene are SEHNR and FQNEAQ (reference sequence). The DNA for the CDR3 is TGTGCCAGCAGAATGGGGGCGCAGATCAATTCACCCCTCCACTTT. Protein product: CASRMGAQINSPLHF.

V and J are TRBV4-3 and TRBJ2-5; D remains ambiguous. CDR3 length: 13 residues. With 0 bases removed from V and 4 bases from J, the gap between germline ends came to 6 bases. Germline V gene sequence: CDR1 LGHNA, CDR2 YSLEER. In DNA, the CDR3 is TGCGCCAGCAGCCAAGATGCGGTAGAGACCCAGTACTTC. Translating gives CASSQDAVETQYF.

The chain couples TRBV2 to TRBJ1-4, with unresolved D. Germline assignment: CDR1 SNHLY and CDR2 FYNNEI. The CDR3 is 13 amino acids. V lost 8 bases and J 7 bases, leaving 14 bases between the germline ends. The CDR3 region is CASRPESGEKLFF. The CDR3, as DNA: TGTGCCAGCCGCCCGGAAAGCGGTGAAAAACTGTTTTTT.

The chain combines TRBV5-1 with TRBJ2-7; D not resolved. V lost 5 bases and J lost 5, with 14 bases in between. The V gene's germline CDR1 is SGHRS and CDR2 YFSETQ. The CDR3 is 13 amino acids. CDR3: CASRSVNYHEQYF. CDR3 in DNA: TGCGCCAGCAGGTCTGTCAACTATCACGAGCAGTACTTC.

This clone turned up a few times. V gene TRBV5-1 combines with J gene TRBJ2-5; 8 nucleotides line up with TRBD1. V lost 0 bases and J lost 4; bases outside the gene matches: 8. Germline CDR1 is SGHRS and CDR2 is YFSETQ. This CDR3 contains 16 residues. The chain's CDR3 is CASSLAGQGGGETQYF. The DNA of the CDR3 is TGCGCCAGCAGCTTGGCTGGACAGGGTGGGGGAGAGACCCAGTACTTC.

A single count supports this clone. This chain links TRBV19 with TRBJ2-5; 7 bases align to TRBD1. Losses at the gene ends were 10 bases for V and 4 bases for J; bases not matched to a gene: 21. This CDR3 spans 17 amino acids. CDR1 and CDR2 (germline): LNHDA, SQIVND (reference sequence). The DNA for the CDR3 is TGTGCCACCCCCAGGGGGATAAAACAGGGGTGGGGAGAGACCCAGTACTTC. Protein: CATPRGIKQGWGETQYF. Full variable domain (outside the CDR3, taken from reference TRBV19 and TRBJ2-5): DGGITQSPKYLFRKEGQNVTLSCEQNLNHDAMYWYRQDPGQGLRLIYYSQIVNDFQKGDIAEGYSVSREKKESFPLTVTSAQKNPTAFYLCATPRGIKQGWGETQYFGPGTRLLVL.

V and J are TRBV7-9 and TRBJ2-5, with 11 bases that match TRBD1. CDR1 and CDR2 from the germline V gene are SEHNR and FQNEAQ (reference sequence). CDR3 length: 18 amino acids. Unmatched junction bases numbered 14, after V lost 3 bases and J lost 5 bases. The CDR3 DNA sequence: TGTGCCAGCAGCTTTAGTTCCGGGACAGGGGGAGTAGGGGAGACCCAGTACTTC. This encodes CASSFSSGTGGVGETQYF.